These 8 T cell receptor beta chains were sequenced from one sample in a study of blood T cell repertoires in COVID-19. TCRdb keeps only in-frame clones here, not all; method: immunoSEQ multiplex PCR. The sample lists some 90,000 clones; roughly 80% were seen once. Sequencing used peripheral blood. These receptors all come from a man aged 55 to 69 with acute or convalescent COVID-19.

This chain connects TRBV7-2 to TRBJ2-3, with TRBD2 matching 7 bases. The V segment lost 1 base and the J segment 2 bases; nucleotides outside the gene matches: 15. Germline V lookup: CDR1 SGHTA, CDR2 FQGNSA. The CDR3 is 19 amino acids. As DNA, the CDR3 is TGTGCCAGCAGCTTAGGAATTAAGGCTAGCGGCCGATCCACAGATACGCAGTATTTT. Its protein product is CASSLGIKASGRSTDTQYF. Combining the CDR3 with reference TRBV7-2 and TRBJ2-3 gives the whole variable domain GAGVSQSPSNKVTEKGKDVELRCDPISGHTALYWYRQSLGQGLEFLIYFQGNSAPDKSGLPSDRFSAERTGGSVSTLTIQRTQQEDSAVYLCASSLGIKASGRSTDTQYFGPGTRLTVL.

The chain combines TRBV5-4 with TRBJ1-4; D is possibly TRBD1 (6 bases). CDR1 and CDR2 (germline): SGHNT, YYREEE (reference sequence). The CDR3 extends over 14 amino acids. Trimming shortened V by 4 bases and J by 12 bases, and 19 bases separated the two germline ends. The CDR3, as DNA: TGTGCCAGCAGCCCAACGGCAGGGGCGCGAGAACTGTTTTTT. It is translated as CASSPTAGARELFF.

This chain connects TRBV3-1 (or the pseudogene TRBV3-2) to TRBJ1-6; perhaps TRBD1 as D (5 bases). Between the trimmed V and J ends, which lost 4 bases and 5 bases, there was a span of 9 bases. The CDR3 runs to 14 residues. Germline V gene sequence: CDR1 LGHDT, CDR2 YNNKEL (reference sequence). The CDR3 region has the DNA TGTGCCAGCAGCCCGGAGACAGATAATTCACCCCTCCACTTT. This codes for CASSPETDNSPLHF.

The chain joins TRBV5-1 to TRBJ2-7; 7 bases align to TRBD1. This CDR3 is 15 amino acids long. The germline V gene encodes CDR1 SGHRS and CDR2 YFSETQ. Trimming removed 0 bases from V and 5 bases from J; junction bases left unmatched: 8. DNA for the CDR3: TGCGCCAGCAGCTTGGGTGACAGGGAGTTTCACGAGCAGTACTTC. Its translation is CASSLGDREFHEQYF.

This chain uses TRBV7-8 with TRBJ2-7, with D possibly being TRBD2 (6 bases). V was trimmed by 5 bases and J by 2 bases, leaving 19 bases between them. The germline V gene has CDR1 SGHVS and CDR2 FQNEAQ. This CDR3 has 16 amino acids. The CDR3 DNA sequence: TGTGCCAGCAGCCCTAGAGGACGGGCGGGAACCTACGAGCAGTACTTC. This translates into CASSPRGRAGTYEQYF.

The genes are TRBV5-1 and TRBJ2-7, with D perhaps TRBD2 (6 bases). Germline-derived CDR1 and CDR2 are SGHRS and YFSETQ. The CDR3 covers 14 residues. Trimming took off 2 bases at V and 2 bases at J, with 11 bases between the two ends. DNA for the CDR3: TGCGCCAGCAGCTTTACTAGCCGAACCTACGAGCAGTACTTC. Translated, it gives CASSFTSRTYEQYF.

This CDR3 is CASSLGGSDEQFF. CDR3 nucleotide sequence: TGTGCCAGCAGCTTAGGGGGCTCGGATGAGCAGTTCTTC. The chain couples TRBV7-9 to TRBJ2-1; D is perhaps TRBD1 (5 bases). The V gene lost 1 base and the J gene lost 8 bases, with 9 bases spanning the gap. Germline V gene sequence: CDR1 SEHNR, CDR2 FQNEAQ (reference sequence). The CDR3 runs to 13 residues.

This rearrangement joins TRBV2 to TRBJ2-2; D unclear. V was shortened by 2 bases and J by 2 bases, with 6 bases between the two germline ends. Germline CDR1 SNHLY, CDR2 FYNNEI. The CDR3 has 14 residues. The CDR3 DNA reads TGTGCCAGCAGTGAATTACATAACACCGGGGAGCTGTTTTTT. This sequence encodes CASSELHNTGELFF. Looking up the rest from reference TRBV2 and TRBJ2-2 gives the full variable domain: EPEVTQTPSHQVTQMGQEVILRCVPISNHLYFYWYRQILGQKVEFLVSFYNNEISEKSEIFDDQFSVERPDGSNFTLKIRSTKLEDSAMYFCASSELHNTGELFFGEGSRLTVL.